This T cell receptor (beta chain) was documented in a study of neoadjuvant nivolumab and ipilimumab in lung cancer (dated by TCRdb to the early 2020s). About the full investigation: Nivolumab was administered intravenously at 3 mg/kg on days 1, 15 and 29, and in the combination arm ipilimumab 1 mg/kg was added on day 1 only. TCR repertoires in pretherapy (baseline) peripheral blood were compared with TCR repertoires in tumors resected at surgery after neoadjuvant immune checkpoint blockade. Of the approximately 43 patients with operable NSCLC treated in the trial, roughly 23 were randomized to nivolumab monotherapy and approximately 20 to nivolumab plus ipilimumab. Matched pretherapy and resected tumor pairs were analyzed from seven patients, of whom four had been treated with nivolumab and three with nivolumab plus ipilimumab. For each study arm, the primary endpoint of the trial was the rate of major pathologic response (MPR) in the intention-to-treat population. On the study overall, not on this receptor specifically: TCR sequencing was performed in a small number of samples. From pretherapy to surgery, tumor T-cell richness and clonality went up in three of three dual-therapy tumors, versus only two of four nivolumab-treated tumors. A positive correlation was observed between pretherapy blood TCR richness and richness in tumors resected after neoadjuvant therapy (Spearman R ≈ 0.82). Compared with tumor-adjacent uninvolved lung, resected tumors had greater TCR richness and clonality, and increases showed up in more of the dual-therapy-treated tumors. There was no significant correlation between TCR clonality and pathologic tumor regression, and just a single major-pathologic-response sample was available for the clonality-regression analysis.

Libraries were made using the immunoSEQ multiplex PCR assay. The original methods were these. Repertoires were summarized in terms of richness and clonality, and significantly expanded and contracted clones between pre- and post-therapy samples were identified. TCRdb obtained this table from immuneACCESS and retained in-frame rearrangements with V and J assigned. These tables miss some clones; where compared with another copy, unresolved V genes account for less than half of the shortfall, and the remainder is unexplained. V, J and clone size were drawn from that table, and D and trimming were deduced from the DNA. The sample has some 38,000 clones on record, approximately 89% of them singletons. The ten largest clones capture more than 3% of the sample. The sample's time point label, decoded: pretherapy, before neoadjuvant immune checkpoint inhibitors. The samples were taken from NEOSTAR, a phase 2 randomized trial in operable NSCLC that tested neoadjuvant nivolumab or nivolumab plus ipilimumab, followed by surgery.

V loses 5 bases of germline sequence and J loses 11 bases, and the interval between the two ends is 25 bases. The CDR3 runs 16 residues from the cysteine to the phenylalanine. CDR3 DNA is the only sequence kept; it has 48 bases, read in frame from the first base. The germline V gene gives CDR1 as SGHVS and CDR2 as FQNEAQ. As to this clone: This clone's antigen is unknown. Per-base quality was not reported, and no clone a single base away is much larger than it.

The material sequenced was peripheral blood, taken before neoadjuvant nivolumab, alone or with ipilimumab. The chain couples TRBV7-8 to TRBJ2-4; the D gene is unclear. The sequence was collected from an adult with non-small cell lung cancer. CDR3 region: CASSLESSNPRSVQYF. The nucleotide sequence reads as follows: TGTGCCAGCAGCCTGGAGTCCAGCAATCCCCGATCTGTTCAGTACTTC.